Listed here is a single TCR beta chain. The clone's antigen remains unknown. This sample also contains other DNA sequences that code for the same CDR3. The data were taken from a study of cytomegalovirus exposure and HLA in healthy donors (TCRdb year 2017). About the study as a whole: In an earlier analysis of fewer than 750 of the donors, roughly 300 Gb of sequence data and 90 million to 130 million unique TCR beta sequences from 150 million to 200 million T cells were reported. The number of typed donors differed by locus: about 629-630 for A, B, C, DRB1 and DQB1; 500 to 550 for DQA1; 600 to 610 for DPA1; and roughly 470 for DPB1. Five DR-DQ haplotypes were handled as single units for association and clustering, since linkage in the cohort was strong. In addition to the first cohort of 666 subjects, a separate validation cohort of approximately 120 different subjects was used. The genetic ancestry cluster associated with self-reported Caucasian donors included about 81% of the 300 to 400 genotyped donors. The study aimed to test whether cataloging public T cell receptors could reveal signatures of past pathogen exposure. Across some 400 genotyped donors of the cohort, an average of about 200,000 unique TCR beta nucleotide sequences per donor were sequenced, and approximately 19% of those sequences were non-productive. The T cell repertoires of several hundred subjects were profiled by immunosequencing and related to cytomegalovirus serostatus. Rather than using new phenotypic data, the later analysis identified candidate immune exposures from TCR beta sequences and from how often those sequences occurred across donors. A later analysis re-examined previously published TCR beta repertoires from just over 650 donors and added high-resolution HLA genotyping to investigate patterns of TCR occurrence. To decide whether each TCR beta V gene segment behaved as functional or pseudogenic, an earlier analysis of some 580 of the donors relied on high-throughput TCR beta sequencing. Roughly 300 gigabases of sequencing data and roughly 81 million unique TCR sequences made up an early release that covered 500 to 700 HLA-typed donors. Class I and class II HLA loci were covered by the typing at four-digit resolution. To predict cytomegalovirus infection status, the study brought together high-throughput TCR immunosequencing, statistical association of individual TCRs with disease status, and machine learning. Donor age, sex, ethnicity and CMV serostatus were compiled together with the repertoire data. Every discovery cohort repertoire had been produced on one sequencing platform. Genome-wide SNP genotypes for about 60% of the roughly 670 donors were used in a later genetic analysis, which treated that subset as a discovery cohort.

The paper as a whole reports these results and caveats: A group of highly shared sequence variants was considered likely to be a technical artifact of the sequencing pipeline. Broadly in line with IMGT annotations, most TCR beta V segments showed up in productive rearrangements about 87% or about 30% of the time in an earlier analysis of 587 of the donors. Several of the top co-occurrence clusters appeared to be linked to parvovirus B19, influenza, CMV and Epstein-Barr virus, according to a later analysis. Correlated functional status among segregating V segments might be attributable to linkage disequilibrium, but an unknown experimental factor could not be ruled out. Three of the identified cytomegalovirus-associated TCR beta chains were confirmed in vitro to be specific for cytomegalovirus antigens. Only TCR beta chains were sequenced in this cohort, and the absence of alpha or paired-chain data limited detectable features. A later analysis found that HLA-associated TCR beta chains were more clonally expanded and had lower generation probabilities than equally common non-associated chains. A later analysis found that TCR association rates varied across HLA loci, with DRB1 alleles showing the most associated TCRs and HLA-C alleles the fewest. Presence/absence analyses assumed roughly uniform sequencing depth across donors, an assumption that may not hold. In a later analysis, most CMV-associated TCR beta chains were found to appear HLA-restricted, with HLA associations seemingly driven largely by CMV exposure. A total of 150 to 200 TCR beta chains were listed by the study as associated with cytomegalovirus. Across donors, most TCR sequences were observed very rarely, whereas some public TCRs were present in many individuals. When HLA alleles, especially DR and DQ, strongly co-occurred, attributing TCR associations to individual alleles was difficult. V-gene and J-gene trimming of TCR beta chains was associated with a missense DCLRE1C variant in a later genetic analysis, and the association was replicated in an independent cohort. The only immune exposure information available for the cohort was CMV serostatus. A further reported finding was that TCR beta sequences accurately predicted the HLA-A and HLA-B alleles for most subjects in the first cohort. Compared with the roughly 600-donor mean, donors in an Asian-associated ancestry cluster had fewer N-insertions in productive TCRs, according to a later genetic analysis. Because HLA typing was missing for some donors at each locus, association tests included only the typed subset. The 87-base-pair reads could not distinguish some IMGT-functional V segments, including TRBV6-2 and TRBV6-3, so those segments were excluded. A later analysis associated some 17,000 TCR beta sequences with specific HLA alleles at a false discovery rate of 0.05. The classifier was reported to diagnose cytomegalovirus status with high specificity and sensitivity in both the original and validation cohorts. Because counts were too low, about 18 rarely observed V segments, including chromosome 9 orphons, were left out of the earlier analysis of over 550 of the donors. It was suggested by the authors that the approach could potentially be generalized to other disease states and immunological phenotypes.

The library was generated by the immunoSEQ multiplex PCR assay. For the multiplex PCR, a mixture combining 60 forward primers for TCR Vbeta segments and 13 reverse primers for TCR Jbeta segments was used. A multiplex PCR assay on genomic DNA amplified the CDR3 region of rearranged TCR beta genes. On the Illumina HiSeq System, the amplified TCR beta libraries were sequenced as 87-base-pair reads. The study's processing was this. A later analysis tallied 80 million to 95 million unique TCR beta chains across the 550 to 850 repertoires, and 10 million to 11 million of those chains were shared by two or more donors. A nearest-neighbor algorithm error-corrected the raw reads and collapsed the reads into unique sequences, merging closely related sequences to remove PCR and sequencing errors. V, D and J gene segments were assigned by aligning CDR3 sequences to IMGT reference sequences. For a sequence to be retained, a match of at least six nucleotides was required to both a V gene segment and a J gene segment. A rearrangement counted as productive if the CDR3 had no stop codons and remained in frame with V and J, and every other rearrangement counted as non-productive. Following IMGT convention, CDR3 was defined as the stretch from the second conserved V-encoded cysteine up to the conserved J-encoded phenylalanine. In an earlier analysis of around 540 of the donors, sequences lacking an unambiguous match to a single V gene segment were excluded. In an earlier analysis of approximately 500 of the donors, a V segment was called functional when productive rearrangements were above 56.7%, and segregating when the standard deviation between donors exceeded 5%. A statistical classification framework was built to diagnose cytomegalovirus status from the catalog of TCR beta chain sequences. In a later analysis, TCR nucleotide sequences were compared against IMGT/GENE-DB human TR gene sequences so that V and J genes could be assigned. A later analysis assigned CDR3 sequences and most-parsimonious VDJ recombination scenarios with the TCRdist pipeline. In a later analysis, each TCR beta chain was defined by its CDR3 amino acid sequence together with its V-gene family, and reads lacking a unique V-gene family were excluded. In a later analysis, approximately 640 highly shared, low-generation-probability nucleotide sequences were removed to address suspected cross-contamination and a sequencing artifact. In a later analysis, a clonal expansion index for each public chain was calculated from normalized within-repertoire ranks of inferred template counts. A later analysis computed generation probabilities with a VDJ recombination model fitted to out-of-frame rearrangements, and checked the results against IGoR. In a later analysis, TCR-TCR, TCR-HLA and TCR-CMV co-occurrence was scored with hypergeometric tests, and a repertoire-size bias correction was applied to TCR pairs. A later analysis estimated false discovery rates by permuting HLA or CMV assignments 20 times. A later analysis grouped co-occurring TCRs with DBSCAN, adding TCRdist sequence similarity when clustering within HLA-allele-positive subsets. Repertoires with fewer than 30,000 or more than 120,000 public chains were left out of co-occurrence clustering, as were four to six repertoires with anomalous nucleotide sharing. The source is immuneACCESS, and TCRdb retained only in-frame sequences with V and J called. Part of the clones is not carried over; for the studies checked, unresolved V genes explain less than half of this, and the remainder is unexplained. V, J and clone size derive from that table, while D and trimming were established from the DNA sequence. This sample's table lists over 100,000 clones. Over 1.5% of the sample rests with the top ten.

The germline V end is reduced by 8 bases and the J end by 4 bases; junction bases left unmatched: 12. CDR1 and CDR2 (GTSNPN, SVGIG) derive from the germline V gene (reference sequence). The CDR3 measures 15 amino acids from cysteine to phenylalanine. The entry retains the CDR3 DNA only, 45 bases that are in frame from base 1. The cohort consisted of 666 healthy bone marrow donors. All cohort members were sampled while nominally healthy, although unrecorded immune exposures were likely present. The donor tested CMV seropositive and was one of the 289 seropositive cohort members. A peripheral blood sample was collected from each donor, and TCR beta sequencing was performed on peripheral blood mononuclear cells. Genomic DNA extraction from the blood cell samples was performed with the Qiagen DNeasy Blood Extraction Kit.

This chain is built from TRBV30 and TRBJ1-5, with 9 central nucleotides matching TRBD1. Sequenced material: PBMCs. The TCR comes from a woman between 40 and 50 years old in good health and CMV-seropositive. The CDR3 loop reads CAGTFTGGGNQPQHF. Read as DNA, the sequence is TGTGCCGGTACCTTCACAGGGGGCGGGAATCAGCCCCAGCATTTT. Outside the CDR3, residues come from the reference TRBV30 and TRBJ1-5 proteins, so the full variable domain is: SQTIHQWPATLVQPVGSPLSLECTVEGTSNPNLYWYRQAAGRGLQLLFYSVGIGQISSEVPQNLSASRPQDRQFILSSKKLLLSDSGFYLCAGTFTGGGNQPQHFGDGTRLSIL.